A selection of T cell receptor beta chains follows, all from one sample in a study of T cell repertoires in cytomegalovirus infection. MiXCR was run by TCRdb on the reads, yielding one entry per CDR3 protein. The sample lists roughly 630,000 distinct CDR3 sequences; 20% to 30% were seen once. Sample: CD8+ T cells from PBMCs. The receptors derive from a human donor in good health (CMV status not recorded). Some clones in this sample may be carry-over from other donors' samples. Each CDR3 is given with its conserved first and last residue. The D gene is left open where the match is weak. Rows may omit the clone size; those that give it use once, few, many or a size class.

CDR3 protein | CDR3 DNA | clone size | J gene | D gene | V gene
CASSPPYSSYNEQFF | TGTGCCAGCAGCCCGCCCTACAGCTCCTACAATGAGCAGTTCTTC | . | TRBJ2-1 | . | TRBV5-6
CAIEEGVGRYGYTF | TGTGCCATCGAGGAGGGTGTGGGACGCTATGGCTACACCTTC | . | TRBJ1-2 | . | TRBV10-3
CASSPGTWEQYF | TGTGCCAGCAGCCCGGGGACGTGGGAGCAGTACTTC | many | TRBJ2-7 | . | TRBV7-9
CASSYQTGMELFF | TGTGCCAGCAGTTACCAAACAGGGATGGAGCTGTTTTTT | . | TRBJ2-2 | . | TRBV6-5
CASSTTGEVSPLHF | TGTGCCAGCAGCACAACAGGGGAGGTTTCACCCCTCCACTTT | . | TRBJ1-6 | TRBD1 | TRBV5-4
CVSREGNTQYF | TGTGTCAGCAGGGAAGGAAATACGCAGTATTTT | . | TRBJ2-3 | . | TRBV7-3
CANSLVYRRLEEQFF | TGTGCCAACAGCTTAGTGTACCGGAGGCTGGAGGAGCAGTTCTTC | . | TRBJ2-1 | . | TRBV11-2
CSAGSGTSSYNEQFF | TGCAGCGCTGGCTCCGGGACGAGCTCCTACAATGAGCAGTTCTTC | . | TRBJ2-1 | . | TRBV29-1
CSARVSDFHYGYTF | TGCAGTGCTAGAGTGTCAGACTTTCACTATGGCTACACCTTC | few | TRBJ1-2 | . | TRBV20-1
CASSERGWSYNEQFF | TGTGCCAGCAGCGAAAGGGGATGGTCCTACAATGAGCAGTTCTTC | many | TRBJ2-1 | . | TRBV7-2
CASSYSSLGDTEAFF | TGTGCCAGCAGTTACTCGTCGCTGGGGGACACTGAAGCTTTCTTT | . | TRBJ1-1 | . | TRBV6-5
CASSYSTKVDEQYF | TGTGCCAGCAGTTACTCGACGAAAGTGGACGAGCAGTACTTC | many | TRBJ2-7 | . | TRBV6-5
CASRGRLTYQETQYF | TGTGCCAGCAGGGGGCGACTGACTTACCAAGAGACCCAGTACTTC | few | TRBJ2-5 | . | TRBV2
CASSERRRDNVLTF | TGTGCCAGCAGTGAGAGGAGACGGGACAACGTCCTGACTTTC | . | TRBJ2-6 | . | TRBV25-1
CAISVTSGGAETQYF | TGTGCCATCAGTGTAACTAGCGGGGGGGCAGAGACCCAGTACTTC | few | TRBJ2-5 | TRBD2 | TRBV10-3
CASSLSSGADYGYTF | TGTGCCAGCAGCTTGAGTTCAGGGGCGGACTATGGCTACACCTTC | many | TRBJ1-2 | . | TRBV7-9
CASSVGGQGSQPQHF | TGTGCCAGCAGCGTAGGGGGACAGGGTAGTCAGCCCCAGCATTTT | . | TRBJ1-5 | TRBD1 | TRBV9
CASSWTASYGYTF | TGTGCCAGCAGCTGGACCGCCAGCTATGGCTACACCTTC | many | TRBJ1-2 | . | TRBV7-2
CASSFPGRSYNEQFF | TGTGCCAGCAGCTTCCCGGGACGGTCGTACAATGAGCAGTTCTTC | . | TRBJ2-1 | . | TRBV7-9
CATSREGGDVLFLGTGELFF | TGTGCCACCAGCAGAGAGGGGGGGGACGTCCTGTTTTTGGGCACCGGGGAGCTGTTTTTT | . | TRBJ2-2 | TRBD2 | TRBV15
CSVEDAASGAYNEQFF | TGCAGCGTTGAAGATGCGGCTAGCGGGGCCTACAATGAGCAGTTCTTC | few | TRBJ2-1 | TRBD2 | TRBV29-1
CASSSDRGYQPQHF | TGTGCCAGCAGCTCGGACAGGGGGTATCAGCCCCAGCATTTT | many | TRBJ1-5 | TRBD1 | TRBV7-2
CASSLGDLYNEQFF | TGTGCCAGCAGCTTAGGAGACCTCTACAATGAGCAGTTCTTC | many | TRBJ2-1 | . | TRBV7-8
CASSSLAGDTTDTQYF | TGTGCCAGCAGTTCCCTAGCGGGGGATACGACAGATACGCAGTATTTT | . | TRBJ2-3 | TRBD2 | TRBV28
CSVQGANGYTF | TGCAGCGTCCAGGGGGCGAATGGCTACACCTTC | . | TRBJ1-2 | TRBD1 | TRBV29-1
CASSLAAYPPGANVLTF | TGTGCCAGCAGCTTAGCGGCCTACCCCCCTGGGGCCAACGTCCTGACTTTC | many | TRBJ2-6 | . | TRBV7-8
CASSQGANQPQHF | TGTGCCAGCAGCCAAGGGGCTAATCAGCCCCAGCATTTT | . | TRBJ1-5 | . | TRBV14
CASMGGMTNYGYTF | TGTGCCAGCATGGGGGGGATGACTAACTATGGCTACACCTTC | many | TRBJ1-2 | . | TRBV7-6
CASSSPLGPQHF | TGTGCCAGCAGTTCTCCCCTGGGGCCCCAGCATTTT | . | TRBJ1-5 | . | TRBV7-4
CSVERITEAFF | TGCAGCGTTGAACGAATCACTGAAGCTTTCTTT | few | TRBJ1-1 | . | TRBV29-1
CASSPLGTPTAEAFF | TGTGCCAGCAGCCCACTCGGGACCCCGACGGCTGAAGCTTTCTTT | few | TRBJ1-1 | . | TRBV7-9
CASSLDWGWDTQYF | TGTGCCAGCAGCTTGGACTGGGGGTGGGATACGCAGTATTTT | . | TRBJ2-3 | . | TRBV7-9
CASSPVSGYNEQFF | TGTGCCAGCAGCCCAGTCTCTGGGTACAATGAGCAGTTCTTC | many | TRBJ2-1 | . | TRBV7-8
CASSGPAPLHF | TGTGCCAGCAGCGGGCCGGCACCCCTCCACTTT | . | TRBJ1-6 | . | TRBV7-9
CSVGEKGVHTEAFF | TGCAGCGTTGGTGAAAAGGGCGTCCACACTGAAGCTTTCTTT | few | TRBJ1-1 | . | TRBV29-1
CASSPSGVDRAYNEQFF | TGTGCCAGCAGCCCCAGCGGCGTTGACAGGGCCTACAATGAGCAGTTCTTC | . | TRBJ2-1 | TRBD1 | TRBV7-9
CASGPTYPGEQFF | TGTGCCAGCGGACCTACCTACCCGGGTGAGCAGTTCTTC | . | TRBJ2-1 | . | TRBV5-6
CASSWEGAVWDTQYF | TGTGCCAGCAGTTGGGAGGGGGCCGTGTGGGATACGCAGTATTTT | few | TRBJ2-3 | . | TRBV28
CSALGTGNTIYF | TGCAGCGCGTTAGGCACGGGAAACACCATATATTTT | few | TRBJ1-3 | . | TRBV29-1
CSVETGTSYGYTF | TGCAGCGTCGAAACCGGGACCTCCTATGGCTACACCTTC | . | TRBJ1-2 | . | TRBV29-1
CASSIALAGYEQYF | TGTGCCAGTAGTATAGCCCTGGCGGGCTACGAGCAGTACTTC | . | TRBJ2-7 | . | TRBV19
CSVDKVTYNEQFF | TGCAGCGTGGATAAGGTTACCTACAATGAGCAGTTCTTC | few | TRBJ2-1 | . | TRBV29-1
CASSLLDSEAFF | TGTGCCAGCAGCTTACTAGACAGTGAAGCTTTCTTT | many | TRBJ1-1 | . | TRBV11-1
CSARDLSGGVDTQYF | TGCAGTGCTAGAGATCTGAGCGGGGGGGTCGATACGCAGTATTTT | once | TRBJ2-3 | TRBD2 | TRBV20-1
CASSTPVERSDTGELFF | TGTGCCAGCAGCACACCCGTAGAGAGGTCGGACACCGGGGAGCTGTTTTTT | many | TRBJ2-2 | . | TRBV7-6
CSFFTGDQETQYF | TGCAGCTTCTTTACAGGGGACCAAGAGACCCAGTACTTC | . | TRBJ2-5 | TRBD1 | TRBV20-1
CASSQGLHTGELFF | TGTGCCAGCAGCCAAGGACTTCACACCGGGGAGCTGTTTTTT | few | TRBJ2-2 | . | TRBV7-6